This T cell receptor beta chain was sequenced during a study of shared clonotypes between healthy human individuals. This clone was counted a single time. The donor population consisted of healthy HIV-negative adults with no recent acute infections or vaccinations. Produced via immunoSEQ multiplex PCR; TCRdb's table is partial and in-frame only. This sample has over 950,000 clones; roughly 80% occur once, and the top ten carry roughly 0.83%. CDR1 and CDR2 (germline): SGHNT, YENEEA. The ends lost 1 base at V and 5 bases at J; junction bases unmatched: 3. CDR3 length equals 15 residues. The chain has TRBV11-3 and TRBJ2-3; 10 bases are shared with TRBD2. This TCR came from a man younger than 35 in good health. Some clones in this sample may be carry-over from other donors' samples. Sequencing was carried out using memory CD4+ T cells from PBMCs. Subset of the sample: CD45RA-negative fraction. The CDR3 protein is CASSLGTSGKDTQYF. The CDR3 bases are TGTGCCAGCAGCTTAGGGACTAGCGGAAAAGATACGCAGTATTTT.